These 28 T cell receptor beta chains came from one sample sequenced in a study of T cells in Graves' hyperthyroidism and ophthalmopathy. TCR beta CDR3 sequences were amplified from RNA transcripts. In the first-round RT-PCR of the TCR CDR3, the HTBI primer set was used. TCRdb redid the calling of the multiplex PCR reads with MiXCR, one entry per CDR3 protein. This sample has 660,000 or so distinct CDR3 sequences, with about 45% found just once. The specimen sequenced was peripheral blood or thyroid tissue (not recorded which). These receptors were taken from an adult man with Graves' disease, either hyperthyroidism or ophthalmopathy (not recorded which).

V usage is TRBV7-9 and J usage is TRBJ2-7; TRBD2 is a possible D gene (5 bases). This CDR3 contains 15 residues. CDR1 and CDR2 (germline): SEHNR, FQNEAQ (reference sequence). Trimming shortened V by 1 base and J by 3 bases, and 13 bases separated the two germline ends. The CDR3 DNA is TGTGCCAGCAGCTTAGTGACTACAACAAACTACGAGCAGTACTTC. Translation: CASSLVTTTNYEQYF.

The chain links TRBV7-9 to TRBJ1-4; D ambiguous. The CDR3 runs 13 residues. CDR1 is SEHNR and CDR2 is FQNEAQ in the germline V gene (reference sequence). The V gene lost 3 bases and the J gene lost 8 bases, with 10 bases spanning the gap. Here the CDR3 DNA reads TGTGCCAGCAGCTTGCTTGGCGGCGAAAAACTGTTTTTT. Translating it yields CASSLLGGEKLFF.

The rearrangement joins TRBV6-6 to TRBJ1-2; D gene uncertain. The CDR3 is made up of 13 amino acids. Per germline, CDR1 MNHNY and CDR2 SVGAGI (reference sequence). Trimming left V 7 bases short and J 1 base short, with 10 bases between. Written as DNA, the CDR3 is TGTGCCAGCACCGAGACACTTAACTATGGCTACACCTTC. Translated: CASTETLNYGYTF.

This clonotype was seen many times. V gene TRBV7-6 combines with J gene TRBJ1-6; D gene unclear. The germline V and J ends were trimmed by 4 bases and 7 bases, with 8 bases remaining between them. The germline V gene encodes CDR1 SGHVS and CDR2 FNYEAQ. The CDR3 sequence is 13 residues long. The CDR3 DNA reads TGTGCCAGCAGCTGGGATCGCAATTCACCCCTCCACTTT. Translating gives CASSWDRNSPLHF.

About this clonotype itself: Just one base apart from a much larger clone, this may be a read error. Here the CDR3 omits its conserved ending phenylalanine or tryptophan, so a read error is the likely source. CDR3: CASSLAGWQPQHL. The CDR3 bases are TGTGCCAGCAGCTTGGCAGGTTGGCAGCCCCAGCATCTT. The chain has TRBV7-9 and TRBJ1-5; no definite D call. Trimming shortened V by 3 bases and J by 7 bases, and 10 bases separated the two germline ends. The CDR3 contains 13 residues. CDR1 and CDR2 from the germline V gene are SEHNR and FQNEAQ (reference sequence).

Only a few counts were recorded for this clonotype. The chain recombines TRBV9 with TRBJ2-5; D could derive from TRBD1 or TRBD2 (5 bases each). Per the germline V gene, CDR1 is SGDLS and CDR2 is YYNGEE. The CDR3 has 14 residues. Deletions cut 0 bases from V and 0 bases from J, with 6 bases between. CDR3 protein: CASSVGGNQETQYF. The CDR3 bases are TGTGCCAGCAGCGTAGGGGGGAACCAAGAGACCCAGTACTTC.

This clonotype was detected ten times or more. V is TRBV7-9 and J is TRBJ2-7; TRBD2 matches 9 bases. CDR3 length: 15 amino acids. V gave up 4 bases and J gave up 3 bases; unmatched junction bases: 7. The V gene's germline CDR1 is SEHNR and CDR2 FQNEAQ (reference sequence). CDR3 nucleotides: TGTGCCAGCAGCTCCAAGACTAGCGGAGGCTACGAGCAGTACTTC. Protein product: CASSSKTSGGYEQYF.

The J gene is TRBJ2-7, the V gene TRBV7-2; D possibly uses TRBD1 or TRBD2 (6 bases each). CDR3 size: 14 residues. V was cut by 2 bases and J by 3 bases, with 11 bases left in between. Germline V gene data show CDR1 as SGHTA and CDR2 as FQGNSA. As DNA, the CDR3 is TGTGCCAGCAGCTTAAAGGGGGGCGTCTACGAGCAGTACTTC. Encoded protein: CASSLKGGVYEQYF.

The CDR3 DNA sequence: TGTGCCAGTAGTATAATCGGGCGGACAGGCGATGAGTATGGCTACACCTTC. Protein: CASSIIGRTGDEYGYTF. The V gene is TRBV19, the J gene TRBJ1-2; the match to TRBD1 covers 7 bases. Losses at the gene ends were 2 bases for V and 5 bases for J; bases not matched to a gene: 14. The CDR3 consists of 17 residues. Per germline, CDR1 LNHDA and CDR2 SQIVND (reference sequence).

This clonotype was counted many times. J is TRBJ1-2 and V is TRBV7-2; 7 positions agree with TRBD1. This CDR3 contains 14 residues. From germline, CDR1 is SGHTA and CDR2 FQGNSA. Losses at the gene ends were 6 bases for V and 3 bases for J; bases not matched to a gene: 7. The DNA for the CDR3 is TGTGCCAGCAGTTCGACAGGGCTCGACTATGGCTACACCTTC. Translation gives CASSSTGLDYGYTF.

Of note for this clonotype: This may be a read error: a much more frequent sequence differs by one nucleotide. V is TRBV2 and J is TRBJ1-5; no definite D call. Germline-derived CDR1 and CDR2 are SNHLY and FYNNEI. The CDR3 length is 14 residues. The CDR3 reads CASSADGDNQPQRF. In nucleotides, the CDR3 is TGTGCCAGCAGCGCGGATGGAGACAATCAGCCCCAGCGTTTT.

Note on this clonotype: This CDR3 fails to terminate in the conserved phenylalanine or tryptophan, so it likely reflects a read error. The chain joins TRBV7-9 to TRBJ2-5; 8 bases agree with TRBD2. This CDR3 comprises 11 residues. Germline values: CDR1 SEHNR, CDR2 FQNEAQ (reference sequence). The V gene end was trimmed by 6 bases and the J gene end by 9 bases; junction bases not matched to a gene: 3. The CDR3, as DNA: TGTGCCAGCAGTCCCGGGGGGGCCCAGTACCTC. This gives the protein CASSPGGAQYL.

V and J are TRBV7-2 and TRBJ2-2, with a weak D call TRBD2 (6 bases). Trimming left V 8 bases short and J 7 bases short, with 14 bases between. Germline V gene data show CDR1 as SGHTA and CDR2 as FQGNSA. The CDR3 spans 13 residues. CDR3: CASLAESHGELFF. For the CDR3, the DNA is TGTGCCAGCTTAGCGGAGAGTCACGGGGAGCTGTTTTTT.

This chain uses TRBV19 with TRBJ1-1; TRBD1 matches at 9 bases. In germline, CDR1 is LNHDA, CDR2 SQIVND (reference sequence). The CDR3 is made up of 14 amino acids. The ends lost 5 bases at V and 6 bases at J; junction bases unmatched: 7. Here the CDR3 DNA reads TGTGCCAGTAGTCCGACAGGGGGGGAAGCTGAAGCTTTCTTT. It translates to CASSPTGGEAEAFF.

The chain has TRBV2 and TRBJ1-1; maybe TRBD1 (6 bases). Trimming cost V 6 bases and J 0 bases, with 14 bases left between them. The CDR3 runs to 15 residues. Germline V lookup: CDR1 SNHLY, CDR2 FYNNEI. The CDR3 protein is CASSPDRTMNTEAFF. CDR3 coding DNA: TGTGCCAGCAGCCCGGACAGAACCATGAACACTGAAGCTTTCTTT.

The chain is built from TRBV29-1 and TRBJ2-3, with D possibly being TRBD1 (6 bases). The CDR3 totals 16 residues. V lost 7 bases and J lost 1, with 21 bases in between. Germline CDR1 is SQVTM and CDR2 is ANQGSEA. The CDR3 loop is CSATGESSRGTDTQYF. In DNA form, the CDR3 reads TGCAGCGCGACAGGTGAAAGCTCTCGGGGCACAGATACGCAGTATTTT.

The sample holds many counts of this clonotype. CDR3 sequence (DNA): TGTGCCAGCAGCTCAGACGGATATGGTAGCAATCAGCCCCAGCATTTT. Amino acids: CASSSDGYGSNQPQHF. This sequence joins TRBV7-9 and TRBJ1-5; D gene unclear. The CDR3 is 16 residues long. CDR1 and CDR2 from the germline V gene are SEHNR and FQNEAQ (reference sequence). Trimming removed 4 bases from V and 0 bases from J, with 13 bases in between.

Turning to this clonotype: With a much larger clone just one base away, this may be a read error. The chain has TRBV29-1 and TRBJ1-4; weak D call: TRBD1 (5 bases). Germline CDR1 and CDR2: SQVTM and ANQGSEA. This CDR3 region has 14 residues. The CDR3 spells CSVDLGGGNEKPFF. The CDR3 nucleotides read TGCAGCGTGGACCTGGGGGGAGGGAATGAAAAACCGTTTTTT.

This clonotype has more than one count but fewer than ten. The chain has TRBV20-1 and TRBJ1-1; D is ambiguous. Germline CDR1 and CDR2: DFQATT and SNEGSKA (reference sequence). The CDR3 loop spans 11 amino acids. Between the trimmed V and J ends, which lost 4 bases and 6 bases, there was a span of 9 bases. CDR3 region: CSAKVISEAFF. CDR3 nucleotide sequence: TGCAGTGCTAAGGTGATCTCTGAAGCTTTCTTT.

Note on this clonotype: One junction end disagrees with the germline gene, perhaps due to a read error. The chain uses TRBV7-3 and TRBJ1-5; D is ambiguous. CDR1 and CDR2 (germline): SGHTA, FQGTGA. The CDR3 loop spans 15 amino acids. CDR3 DNA sequence: TGCGCCAGCAGCCAAGACGGGCGCGGCAATCAGCCCCAGCATTTT. As protein: CASSQDGRGNQPQHF.

This chain connects TRBV2 to TRBJ1-2; maybe TRBD1 (5 bases). CDR1 is SNHLY and CDR2 is FYNNEI in the germline V gene. The CDR3 contains 13 residues. Trimming cost V 9 bases and J 6 bases, with 17 bases left between them. In DNA, the CDR3 is TGTGCCAGAATGGGACCCCCCCGAGATGGCTACACCTTC. The encoded protein is CARMGPPRDGYTF.

This clonotype was recorded a few times. The chain combines TRBV2 with TRBJ1-1; perhaps TRBD1 as D (5 bases). The CDR3 sequence is 17 residues long. Per germline, CDR1 SNHLY and CDR2 FYNNEI. Trimming stripped 6 bases from V and 0 bases from J, with 20 bases between. The CDR3 nucleotides are TGTGCCAGCAGCCCCGTTTCGTGGGGCGGGATGAACACTGAAGCTTTCTTT. Translating it yields CASSPVSWGGMNTEAFF.

This chain uses TRBV7-9 with TRBJ2-5; D is uncertain. The V gene lost 5 bases and the J gene lost 4 bases, with 8 bases spanning the gap. The CDR3 runs to 12 residues. In germline, CDR1 is SEHNR, CDR2 FQNEAQ (reference sequence). In DNA, the CDR3 is TGTGCCAGCAGCGAGCCGGCAGAGACCCAGTACTTC. This codes for CASSEPAETQYF.

The chain is built from TRBV12-3 or TRBV12-4 and TRBJ1-2; D unclear. The CDR3 contains 15 residues. V was clipped by 8 bases and J by 4 bases, with 20 bases between them. The DNA of the CDR3 is TGTGCCAGCTCACCAGACGCCCCGGACGGCTATGGCTACACCTTC. Amino acid sequence: CASSPDAPDGYGYTF.

This chain connects TRBV9 to TRBJ1-3, with D tentatively TRBD1 (5 bases). Trimming took off 0 bases at V and 0 bases at J, with 13 bases between the two ends. CDR1 and CDR2 from the germline V gene are SGDLS and YYNGEE. The CDR3 runs to 17 residues. The CDR3 sequence is CASSVVPGEPSGNTIYF. The CDR3 coding sequence is TGTGCCAGCAGCGTAGTGCCGGGGGAACCCTCTGGAAACACCATATATTTT.

The V and J genes are TRBV25-1 and TRBJ2-7; D gene uncertain. Germline CDR1 and CDR2: MGHDK and SYGVNS. This CDR3 contains 13 residues. V dropped 1 base and J dropped 3 bases, with 7 bases sitting between them. CDR3 bases: TGTGCCAGCAGTGAATCGGCTGGCTACGAGCAGTACTTC. It translates to CASSESAGYEQYF.

The V gene is TRBV6-5, the J gene TRBJ1-1, with D unresolved. Trimming left V 2 bases short and J 3 bases short, with 7 bases between. Germline V lookup: CDR1 MNHEY, CDR2 SVGAGI. The CDR3 is made up of 13 amino acids. The CDR3 loop reads CASSYAGDTEAFF. CDR3 DNA sequence: TGTGCCAGCAGTTACGCCGGTGACACTGAAGCTTTCTTT.

This clonotype was seen a handful of times. This chain links TRBV2 with TRBJ2-5; D is perhaps TRBD1 (5 bases). The CDR3 spans 14 residues. Germline V gene data show CDR1 as SNHLY and CDR2 as FYNNEI. V shed 1 base and J shed 3 bases, with 9 bases lying between them. The CDR3 region has the DNA TGTGCCAGCAGTGAAGGGACACTGGAAGAGACCCAGTACTTC. Its translation: CASSEGTLEETQYF.